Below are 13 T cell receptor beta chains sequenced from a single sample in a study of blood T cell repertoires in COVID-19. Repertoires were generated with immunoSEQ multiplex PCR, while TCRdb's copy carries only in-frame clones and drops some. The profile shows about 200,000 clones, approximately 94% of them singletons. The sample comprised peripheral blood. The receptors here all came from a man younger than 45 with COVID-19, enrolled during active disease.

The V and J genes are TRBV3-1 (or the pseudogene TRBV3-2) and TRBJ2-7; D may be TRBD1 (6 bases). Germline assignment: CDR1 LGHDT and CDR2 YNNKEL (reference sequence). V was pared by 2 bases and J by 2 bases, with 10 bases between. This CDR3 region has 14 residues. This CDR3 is CASSQRQGPYEQYF. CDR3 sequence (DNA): TGTGCCAGCAGCCAAAGGCAGGGGCCCTACGAGCAGTACTTC.

The CDR3 here is CASSGGQWETQYF. The CDR3 DNA follows: TGTGCCAGCAGCGGGGGACAATGGGAGACCCAGTACTTC. The chain joins TRBV5-4 to TRBJ2-5; D is possibly TRBD1 (6 bases). Per germline, CDR1 SGHNT and CDR2 YYREEE (reference sequence). CDR3 length: 13 residues. Between the trimmed V and J ends, which lost 4 bases and 5 bases, there was a span of 12 bases.

This CDR3 is CASSLWGGDYGYTF. In DNA, the CDR3 is TGTGCCAGCAGCTTGTGGGGAGGGGACTATGGCTACACCTTC. The chain combines TRBV5-4 with TRBJ1-2; a weak D match, TRBD1 (5 bases). Trimming took off 1 base at V and 3 bases at J, with 10 bases between the two ends. CDR1 and CDR2 (germline): SGHNT, YYREEE (reference sequence). This CDR3 contains 14 residues.

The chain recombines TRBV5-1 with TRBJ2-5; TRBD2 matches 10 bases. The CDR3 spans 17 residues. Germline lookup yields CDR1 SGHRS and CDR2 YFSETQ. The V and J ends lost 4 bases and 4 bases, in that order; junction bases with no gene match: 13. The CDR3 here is CASSPFDERGGPETQYF. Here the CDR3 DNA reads TGCGCCAGCAGCCCCTTCGATGAGCGGGGGGGCCCAGAGACCCAGTACTTC.

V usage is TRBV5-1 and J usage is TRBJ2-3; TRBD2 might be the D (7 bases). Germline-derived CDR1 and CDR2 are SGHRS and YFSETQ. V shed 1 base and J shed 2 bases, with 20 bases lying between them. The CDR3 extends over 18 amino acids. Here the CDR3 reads CASSLMAGGGHDTDTQYF. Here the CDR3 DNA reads TGCGCCAGCAGCTTGATGGCCGGCGGGGGCCACGACACAGATACGCAGTATTTT.

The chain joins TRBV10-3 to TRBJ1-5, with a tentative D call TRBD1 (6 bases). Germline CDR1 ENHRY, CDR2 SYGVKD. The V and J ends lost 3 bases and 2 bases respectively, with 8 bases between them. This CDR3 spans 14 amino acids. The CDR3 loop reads CAISDRTGNQPQHF. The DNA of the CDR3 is TGTGCCATCAGTGACCGGACAGGCAATCAGCCCCAGCATTTT.

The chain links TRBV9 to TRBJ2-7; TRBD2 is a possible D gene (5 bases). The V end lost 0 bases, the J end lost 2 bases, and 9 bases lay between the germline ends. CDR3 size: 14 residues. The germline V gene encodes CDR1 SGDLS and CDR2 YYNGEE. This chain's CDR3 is CASSVVDGAYEQYF. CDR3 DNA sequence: TGTGCCAGCAGCGTAGTGGACGGGGCCTACGAGCAGTACTTC.

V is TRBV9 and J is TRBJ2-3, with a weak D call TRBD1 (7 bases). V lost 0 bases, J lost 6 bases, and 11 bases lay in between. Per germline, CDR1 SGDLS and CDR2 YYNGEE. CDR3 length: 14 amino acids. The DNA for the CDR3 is TGTGCCAGCAGCGTAGCGCCAGGGGGGGATACGCAGTATTTT. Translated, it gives CASSVAPGGDTQYF.

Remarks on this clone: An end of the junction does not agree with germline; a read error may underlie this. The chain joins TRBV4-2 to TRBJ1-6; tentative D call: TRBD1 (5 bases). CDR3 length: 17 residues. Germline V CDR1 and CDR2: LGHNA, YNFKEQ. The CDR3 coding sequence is TGTGCCAGCAGCAAAGAAGGGGCTGCTTTCGGCAATTCACCCCTCCACTTT. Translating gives CASSKEGAAFGNSPLHF.

For the CDR3, the DNA is TGTGCCAGCAGCGTAGAGTTGGGGGCCTCCCTCAATGAGCAGTTCTTC. Translation: CASSVELGASLNEQFF. The chain joins TRBV9 to TRBJ2-1; tentatively, D is TRBD1 (6 bases). The V end was cut by 0 bases, the J end by 6 bases, with 16 bases between. This CDR3 is 16 amino acids long. Germline assignment: CDR1 SGDLS and CDR2 YYNGEE. Drawing the rest from reference TRBV9 and TRBJ2-1, the complete variable domain is DSGVTQTPKHLITATGQRVTLRCSPRSGDLSVYWYQQSLDQGLQFLIQYYNGEERAKGNILERFSAQQFPDLHSELNLSSLELGDSALYFCASSVELGASLNEQFFGPGTRLTVL.

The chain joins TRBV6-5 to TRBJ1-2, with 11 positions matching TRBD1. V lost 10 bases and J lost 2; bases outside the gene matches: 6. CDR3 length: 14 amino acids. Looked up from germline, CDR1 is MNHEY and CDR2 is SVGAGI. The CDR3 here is CATRGQGGNYGYTF. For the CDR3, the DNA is TGTGCCACTAGGGGACAGGGGGGAAACTATGGCTACACCTTC.

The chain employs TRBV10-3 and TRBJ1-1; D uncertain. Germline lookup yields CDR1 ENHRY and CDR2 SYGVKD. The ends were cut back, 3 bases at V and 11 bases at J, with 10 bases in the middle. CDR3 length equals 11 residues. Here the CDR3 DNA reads TGTGCCATCAGTGACTCCCTGGGCGCTTTCTTT. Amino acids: CAISDSLGAFF.

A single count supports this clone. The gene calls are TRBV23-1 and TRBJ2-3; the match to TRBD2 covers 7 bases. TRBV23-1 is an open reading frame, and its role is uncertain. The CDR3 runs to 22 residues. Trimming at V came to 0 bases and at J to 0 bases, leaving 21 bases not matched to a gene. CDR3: CASSQSGFKIAGANTSTDTQYF. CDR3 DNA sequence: TGCGCCAGCAGTCAATCCGGGTTCAAAATAGCGGGTGCTAACACTAGCACAGATACGCAGTATTTT.